This T cell receptor beta chain was recorded in a study of cytomegalovirus exposure and HLA in healthy donors. Across the whole study: Per a later analysis, the roughly 640 first-cohort and more than 100 validation repertoires shared one platform.

The method was immunoSEQ multiplex PCR; TCRdb's version includes in-frame clones alone and lacks a portion of them. This sample has tens of thousands of clones; 85% to 90% occur once, and the top ten carry around 4%. Germline CDR1 reads LGHNA; CDR2 reads YSLEER. The CDR3 loop spans 16 amino acids. V trimming: 0 bases; J trimming: 5 bases; junction bases outside the gene matches: 8. In regard to this clone: The antigen remains undetermined.

Whole-study results and caveats: Cytomegalovirus status was reportedly diagnosed by the classifier with high specificity and sensitivity. In vitro work confirmed that a few CMV-associated chains recognize CMV antigens. Cytomegalovirus association was listed for approximately 160 TCR beta chains.

The chain carries TRBV4-3 and TRBJ2-7; 9 nucleotides align to TRBD1. The specimen sequenced was PBMCs. The sequence derives from a woman between 18 and 29 years old in good health and CMV-seropositive. CDR3 nucleotides: TGCGCCAGCAGCCAAGAGCGGACAGGGGCCCTAGACGAGCAGTACTTC. The encoded protein is CASSQERTGALDEQYF.